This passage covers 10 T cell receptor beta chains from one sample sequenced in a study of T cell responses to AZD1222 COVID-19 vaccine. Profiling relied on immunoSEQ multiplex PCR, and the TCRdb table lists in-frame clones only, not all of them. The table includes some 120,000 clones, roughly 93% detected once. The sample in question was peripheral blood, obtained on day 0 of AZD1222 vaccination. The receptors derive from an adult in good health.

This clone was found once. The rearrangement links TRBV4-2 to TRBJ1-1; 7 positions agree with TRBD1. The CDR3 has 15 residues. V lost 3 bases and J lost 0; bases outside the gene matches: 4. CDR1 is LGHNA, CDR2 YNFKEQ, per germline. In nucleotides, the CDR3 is TGTGCCAGCAGCCAGGAGGGGACAGTGAACACTGAAGCTTTCTTT. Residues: CASSQEGTVNTEAFF.

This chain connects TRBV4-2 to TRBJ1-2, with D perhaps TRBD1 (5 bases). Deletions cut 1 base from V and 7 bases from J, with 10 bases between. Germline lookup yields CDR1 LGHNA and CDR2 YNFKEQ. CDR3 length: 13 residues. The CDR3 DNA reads TGTGCCAGCAGCCAAGGAAGGGACGGTGGCTACACCTTC. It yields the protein CASSQGRDGGYTF.

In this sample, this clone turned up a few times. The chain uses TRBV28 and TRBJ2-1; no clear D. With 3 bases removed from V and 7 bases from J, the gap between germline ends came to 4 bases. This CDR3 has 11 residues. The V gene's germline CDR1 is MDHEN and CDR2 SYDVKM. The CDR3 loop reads CASSFSNEQFF. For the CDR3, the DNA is TGTGCCAGCAGTTTTTCGAATGAGCAGTTCTTC.

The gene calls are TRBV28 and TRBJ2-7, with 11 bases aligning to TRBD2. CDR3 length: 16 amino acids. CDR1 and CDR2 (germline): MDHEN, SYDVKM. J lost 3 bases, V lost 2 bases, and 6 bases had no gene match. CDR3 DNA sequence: TGTGCCAGCAGTTTAGTAGGTACTAGCGGGAGCTACGAGCAGTACTTC. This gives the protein CASSLVGTSGSYEQYF.

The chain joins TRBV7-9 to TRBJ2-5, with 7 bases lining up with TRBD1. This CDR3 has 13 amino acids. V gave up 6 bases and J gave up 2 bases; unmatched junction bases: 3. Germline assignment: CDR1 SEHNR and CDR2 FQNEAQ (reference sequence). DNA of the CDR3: TGTGCCAGCAGACTGGACAGGCAAGAGACCCAGTACTTC. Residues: CASRLDRQETQYF.

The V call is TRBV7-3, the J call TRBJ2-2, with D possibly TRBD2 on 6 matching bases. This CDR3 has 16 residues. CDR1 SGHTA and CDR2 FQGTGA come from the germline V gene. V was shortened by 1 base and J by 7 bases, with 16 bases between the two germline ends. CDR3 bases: TGTGCCAGCAGCTTAAAGGCTCCGGGAGAAGGCGGGGAGCTGTTTTTT. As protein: CASSLKAPGEGGELFF.

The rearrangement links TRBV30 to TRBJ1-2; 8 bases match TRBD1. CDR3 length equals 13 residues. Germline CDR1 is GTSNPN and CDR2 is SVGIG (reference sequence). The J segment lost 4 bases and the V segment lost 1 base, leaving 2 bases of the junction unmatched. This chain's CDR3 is CAWSDRGGYGYTF. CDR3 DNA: TGTGCCTGGAGTGACAGGGGGGGCTATGGCTACACCTTC. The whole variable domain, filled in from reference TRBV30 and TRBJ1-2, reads SQTIHQWPATLVQPVGSPLSLECTVEGTSNPNLYWYRQAAGRGLQLLFYSVGIGQISSEVPQNLSASRPQDRQFILSSKKLLLSDSGFYLCAWSDRGGYGYTFGSGTRLTVV.

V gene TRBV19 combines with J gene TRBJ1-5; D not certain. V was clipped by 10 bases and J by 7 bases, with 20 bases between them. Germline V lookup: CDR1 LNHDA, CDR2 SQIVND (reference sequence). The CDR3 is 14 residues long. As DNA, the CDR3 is TGTGCCACCGAGATAGTACCCTTAGGACAGCCCCAGCATTTT. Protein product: CATEIVPLGQPQHF.

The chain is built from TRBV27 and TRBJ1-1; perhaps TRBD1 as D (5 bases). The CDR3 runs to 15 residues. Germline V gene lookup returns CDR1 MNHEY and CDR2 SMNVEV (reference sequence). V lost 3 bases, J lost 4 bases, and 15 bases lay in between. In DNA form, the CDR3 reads TGTGCCAGCAGTTTGAGGAGGGACCGAGGCACTGAAGCTTTCTTT. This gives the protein CASSLRRDRGTEAFF.

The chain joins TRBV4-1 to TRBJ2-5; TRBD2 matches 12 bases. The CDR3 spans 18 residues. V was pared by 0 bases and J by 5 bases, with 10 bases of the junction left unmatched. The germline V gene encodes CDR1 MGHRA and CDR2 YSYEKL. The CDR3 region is CASSQDLRLAGDEETQYF. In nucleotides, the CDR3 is TGCGCCAGCAGCCAAGATTTGAGACTAGCGGGAGACGAGGAGACCCAGTACTTC.